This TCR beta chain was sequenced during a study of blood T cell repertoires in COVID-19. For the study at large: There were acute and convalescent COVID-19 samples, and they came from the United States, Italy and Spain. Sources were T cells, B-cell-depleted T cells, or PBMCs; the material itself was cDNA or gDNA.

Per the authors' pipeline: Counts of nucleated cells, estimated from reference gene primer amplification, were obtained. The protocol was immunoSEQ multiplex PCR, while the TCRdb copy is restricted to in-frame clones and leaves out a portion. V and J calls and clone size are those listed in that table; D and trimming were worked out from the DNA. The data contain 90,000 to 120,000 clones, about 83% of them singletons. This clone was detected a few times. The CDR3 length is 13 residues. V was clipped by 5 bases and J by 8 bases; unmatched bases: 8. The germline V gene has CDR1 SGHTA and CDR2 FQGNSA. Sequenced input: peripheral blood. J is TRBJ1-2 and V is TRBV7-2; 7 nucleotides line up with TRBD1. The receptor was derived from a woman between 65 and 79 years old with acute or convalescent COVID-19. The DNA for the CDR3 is TGTGCCAGCAGCCCCCCAGGGGGTAGGGGCTACACCTTC. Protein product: CASSPPGGRGYTF. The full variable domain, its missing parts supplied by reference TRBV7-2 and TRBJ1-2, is GAGVSQSPSNKVTEKGKDVELRCDPISGHTALYWYRQSLGQGLEFLIYFQGNSAPDKSGLPSDRFSAERTGGSVSTLTIQRTQQEDSAVYLCASSPPGGRGYTFGSGTRLTVV.